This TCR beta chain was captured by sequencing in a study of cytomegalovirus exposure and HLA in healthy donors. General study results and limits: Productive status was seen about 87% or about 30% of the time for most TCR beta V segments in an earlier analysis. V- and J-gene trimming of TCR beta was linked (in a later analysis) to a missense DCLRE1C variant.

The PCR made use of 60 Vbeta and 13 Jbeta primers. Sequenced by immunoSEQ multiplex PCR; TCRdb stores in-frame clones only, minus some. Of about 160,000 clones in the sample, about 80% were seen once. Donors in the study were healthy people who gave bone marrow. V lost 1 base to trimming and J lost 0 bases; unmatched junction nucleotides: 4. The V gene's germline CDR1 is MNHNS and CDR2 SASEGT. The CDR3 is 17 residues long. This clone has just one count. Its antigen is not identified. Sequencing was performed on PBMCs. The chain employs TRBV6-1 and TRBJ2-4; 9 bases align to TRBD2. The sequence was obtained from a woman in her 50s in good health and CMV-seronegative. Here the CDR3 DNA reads TGTGCCAGCAGTGAAGTGGCGGGAGGGCTAGCCAAAAACATTCAGTACTTC. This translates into CASSEVAGGLAKNIQYF.